This TCR beta chain was documented in a study of OX40 agonist ivuxolimab in advanced cancers. Overall study results and limits: In a subset of nonresponders, normalized T-cell clonal expansion was also low.

CDR3 length: 16 residues. CDR1 is LGHNA and CDR2 is YSLEER in the germline V gene. The trim removed 2 bases at V and 1 base at J, leaving 5 bases unmatched. Profiling relied on immunoSEQ multiplex PCR, and the TCRdb table lists in-frame clones only, not all of them. The sample carries approximately 30,000 clones, about four fifths recorded once. As regards this clone: Its antigen is undetermined.

The chain recombines TRBV4-3 with TRBJ2-4; TRBD1 matches 7 bases. Sample: CD4+ or CD8+ T cells sorted from blood, taken in a trial of the OX40 agonist ivuxolimab. The receptor was derived from an adult with an advanced solid tumor such as melanoma, head and neck, liver or kidney cancer. The CDR3 region has the DNA TGCGCCAGCAGCCAAAAGACAGGGAAGGCCAAAAACATTCAGTACTTC. Translating gives CASSQKTGKAKNIQYF.